This TCR beta chain came from a study of T cells in Graves' hyperthyroidism and ophthalmopathy. Study-level background: It was at initial diagnosis, before any treatment, that peripheral blood was collected.

From germline, CDR1 is MNHEY and CDR2 SVGEGT. J gave up 5 bases and V 6 bases, and 7 bases lay outside the gene matches. The CDR3 has 13 residues. For the diagnoses, clinical symptoms, serum thyroxine and TRAb, thyroid ultrasound and orbital computed tomography were used. The authors obtained PBMCs from over 7.5 ml of fresh peripheral blood. Amplification yielded TCR beta CDR3 regions, with RNA transcripts as the source. Primed by the HTBI set, a first-round RT-PCR was run on the TCR CDR3. TCRdb re-derived calls from the multiplex PCR reads in MiXCR, one entry per CDR3 protein. The sample shows about 760,000 distinct CDR3 sequences, roughly a third of them seen only once.

The specimen sequenced was blood. The rearrangement uses TRBV6-2 or TRBV6-3 and TRBJ2-7; TRBD1 matches at 7 bases. The origin of this receptor is a woman aged 40 to 50 with Graves' hyperthyroidism. CDR3: CASRTGIRDEQYF. CDR3 in DNA: TGTGCCAGCAGGACAGGGATTCGGGACGAGCAGTACTTC.